Listed below are T cell receptor beta chains from one sample, sequenced in a study of OX40 agonist ivuxolimab in advanced cancers. Libraries were prepared by immunoSEQ multiplex PCR; TCRdb keeps only in-frame clonotypes and omits some of them. Altogether 100,000 or so clones are present, 90% to 95% being singletons, with the ten largest covering 0.7% to 0.95%. The material sequenced was CD4+ or CD8+ T cells sorted from blood, taken in a trial of the OX40 agonist ivuxolimab. The receptor set was obtained from an adult with an advanced solid tumor such as melanoma, head and neck, liver or kidney cancer. CDR3s include the opening cysteine and the closing phenylalanine or tryptophan. The D gene is left open where the match is weak. Size tells how often a clone was seen (once, few, many) or the class of an expanded clone, and some rows leave it out.

abundance: NA; d_gene: TRBD1; v_gene: TRBV7-2; j_gene: TRBJ2-1; CDR3nt: TGTGCCAGCAGCTTAGGATGGACAGGGAACAATGAGCAGTTCTTC; CDR3aa: CASSLGWTGNNEQFF
abundance: NA; d_gene: TRBD1; v_gene: TRBV15; j_gene: TRBJ2-7; CDR3nt: TGTGCCACCAGCAGAGTTCCCGGGACAGGGTCCGAGCAGTACTTC; CDR3aa: CATSRVPGTGSEQYF
abundance: NA; d_gene: NA; v_gene: TRBV7-6; j_gene: TRBJ2-7; CDR3nt: TGTGCCAGCAGCCCAGGGGGGGAGGGCCGTTACGAGCAGTACTTC; CDR3aa: CASSPGGEGRYEQYF
abundance: NA; d_gene: NA; v_gene: TRBV6-1; j_gene: TRBJ1-1; CDR3nt: TGTGCCAGCACCCCCGTCCCATACACTGAAGCTTTCTTT; CDR3aa: CASTPVPYTEAFF
abundance: NA; d_gene: NA; v_gene: TRBV7-2; j_gene: TRBJ2-1; CDR3nt: TGTGCCAGCAGCTTAGCGCACGGAAATTACAATGAGCAGTTCTTC; CDR3aa: CASSLAHGNYNEQFF
abundance: NA; d_gene: TRBD2; v_gene: TRBV7-6; j_gene: TRBJ2-1; CDR3nt: TGTGCCAGCAGCTTAGCGCGGGGTAGCGGGAGGAGCCATGAGCAGTTCTTC; CDR3aa: CASSLARGSGRSHEQFF
abundance: NA; d_gene: NA; v_gene: TRBV30; j_gene: TRBJ2-3; CDR3nt: TGTGCCTGGACGAGACTGATTGGCACAGATACGCAGTATTTT; CDR3aa: CAWTRLIGTDTQYF
abundance: NA; d_gene: NA; v_gene: TRBV4-1; j_gene: TRBJ1-1; CDR3nt: TGCGCCAGCAGCCAACACCAGGGGAACACTGAAGCTTTCTTT; CDR3aa: CASSQHQGNTEAFF
abundance: NA; d_gene: NA; v_gene: TRBV11-3; j_gene: TRBJ2-7; CDR3nt: TGTGCCAGCAGCTTAGATCTCGCCGGGGAGCGCCGCCGTTACGAGCAGTACTTC; CDR3aa: CASSLDLAGERRRYEQYF
abundance: NA; d_gene: TRBD2; v_gene: TRBV11-3; j_gene: TRBJ2-3; CDR3nt: TGTGCCAGCAGCTTAGAAGCGGGAGGGAAAGGAGATACGCAGTATTTT; CDR3aa: CASSLEAGGKGDTQYF
abundance: NA; d_gene: NA; v_gene: TRBV28; j_gene: TRBJ2-6; CDR3nt: TGTGCCAGCAGTTACGCCGCCTCTGGGGCCAACGTCCTGACTTTC; CDR3aa: CASSYAASGANVLTF
abundance: few; d_gene: NA; v_gene: TRBV2; j_gene: TRBJ2-4; CDR3nt: TGTGCCAGCAGTGAAGCGCTTCCGGGGATGATGAACATTCAGTACTTC; CDR3aa: CASSEALPGMMNIQYF
abundance: NA; d_gene: TRBD2; v_gene: TRBV28; j_gene: TRBJ2-7; CDR3nt: TGTGCCAGCCCCCCGGGACTAGCGGGACCGGCCACCTACGAGCAGTACTTC; CDR3aa: CASPPGLAGPATYEQYF
abundance: NA; d_gene: NA; v_gene: TRBV21-1; j_gene: TRBJ2-7; CDR3nt: TGTGCCAGCAGCAAAGGAGGACTTACTAGGATACTAGCGGCGAGCTCCTACGAGCAGTACTTC; CDR3aa: CASSKGGLTRILAASSYEQYF
abundance: NA; d_gene: NA; v_gene: TRBV2; j_gene: TRBJ2-2; CDR3nt: TGTGCCAGCAGTGAGGAAGGGGGGGCCGGGGAGCTGTTTTTT; CDR3aa: CASSEEGGAGELFF
abundance: NA; d_gene: TRBD1; v_gene: TRBV10-3; j_gene: TRBJ2-1; CDR3nt: TGTGCCATCAGGGGAGCAGACAGGGAACCGCATGAGCAGTTCTTC; CDR3aa: CAIRGADREPHEQFF
abundance: NA; d_gene: NA; v_gene: TRBV14; j_gene: TRBJ2-7; CDR3nt: TGTGCCAGCAGCCAAGATCTGGTCCGCCAGGAGCAGTACTTC; CDR3aa: CASSQDLVRQEQYF
abundance: NA; d_gene: NA; v_gene: TRBV6-6; j_gene: TRBJ1-1; CDR3nt: TGTGCCAGCAATCCAACTCGGGGGGGCACTGAAGCTTTCTTT; CDR3aa: CASNPTRGGTEAFF
abundance: once; d_gene: TRBD2; v_gene: TRBV5-6; j_gene: TRBJ2-7; CDR3nt: TGTGCCAGCAGCCCCCGCGGGAGACTAGCGGGAGCCCGCTCCTACGAGCAGTACTTC; CDR3aa: CASSPRGRLAGARSYEQYF
abundance: NA; d_gene: NA; v_gene: TRBV6-1; j_gene: TRBJ1-2; CDR3nt: TGTGCCAGCAGTGAACATCGACAGGCCTATGGCTACACCTTC; CDR3aa: CASSEHRQAYGYTF
abundance: NA; d_gene: NA; v_gene: TRBV6-1; j_gene: TRBJ1-5; CDR3nt: TGTGCCAGCAGTTTGCCACTAGCGCCCCAGCATTTT; CDR3aa: CASSLPLAPQHF
abundance: NA; d_gene: NA; v_gene: TRBV14; j_gene: TRBJ2-1; CDR3nt: TGTGCCAGCAGCCCAGCGGGCCTGTACAATGAGCAGTTCTTC; CDR3aa: CASSPAGLYNEQFF
abundance: NA; d_gene: TRBD2; v_gene: TRBV6-1; j_gene: TRBJ2-7; CDR3nt: TGTGCCAGCAGACCGGGACTACGTTACGAGCAGTACTTC; CDR3aa: CASRPGLRYEQYF
abundance: NA; d_gene: NA; v_gene: TRBV19; j_gene: TRBJ1-5; CDR3nt: TGTGCCAGTGATGACAGGACCACACAGCCCCAGCATTTT; CDR3aa: CASDDRTTQPQHF
abundance: NA; d_gene: TRBD2; v_gene: TRBV19; j_gene: TRBJ2-1; CDR3nt: TGTGCCAGTAGTATCGGGACTAGCGGGAGCAATGAGCAGTTCTTC; CDR3aa: CASSIGTSGSNEQFF
abundance: NA; d_gene: NA; v_gene: TRBV5-1; j_gene: TRBJ1-2; CDR3nt: TGCGCCAGCAGCTTGGACATTAACTATGGCTACACCTTC; CDR3aa: CASSLDINYGYTF
abundance: NA; d_gene: NA; v_gene: TRBV7-2; j_gene: TRBJ2-3; CDR3nt: TGTGCCAGCACCCCAGGGCCCCCAGATACGCAGTATTTT; CDR3aa: CASTPGPPDTQYF
abundance: NA; d_gene: TRBD1; v_gene: TRBV7-9; j_gene: TRBJ2-1; CDR3nt: TGTGCCAGCAGCACTCGGACAGGGGGAAACTCCTACAATGAGCAGTTCTTC; CDR3aa: CASSTRTGGNSYNEQFF
abundance: NA; d_gene: NA; v_gene: TRBV5-1; j_gene: TRBJ2-5; CDR3nt: TGCGCCAGCAGCGCCAGCTACAGGGCCTACCAAGAGACCCAGTACTTC; CDR3aa: CASSASYRAYQETQYF
abundance: NA; d_gene: NA; v_gene: TRBV7-6; j_gene: TRBJ2-7; CDR3nt: TGTGCCAGCAGCTATCACAGGTTGGGTACCAAGTCCTACGAGCAGTACTTC; CDR3aa: CASSYHRLGTKSYEQYF
abundance: NA; d_gene: NA; v_gene: TRBV28; j_gene: TRBJ2-2; CDR3nt: TGTGCCAGCAGCTTAGGGAGGACCGGGGAGCTGTTTTTT; CDR3aa: CASSLGRTGELFF
abundance: NA; d_gene: TRBD2; v_gene: TRBV6-1; j_gene: TRBJ2-1; CDR3nt: TGTGCCAGCAGTCGGACTAGCGGCGTTTACAATGAGCAGTTCTTC; CDR3aa: CASSRTSGVYNEQFF
abundance: once; d_gene: NA; v_gene: TRBV14; j_gene: TRBJ2-7; CDR3nt: TGTGCCAGCAGCCAAGTGCAAGTCCAGGAGCAGTACTTC; CDR3aa: CASSQVQVQEQYF
abundance: NA; d_gene: NA; v_gene: TRBV7-2; j_gene: TRBJ1-3; CDR3nt: TGTGCCAGCAGCTCTATCCTCGACTCTGGAAACACCATATATTTT; CDR3aa: CASSSILDSGNTIYF
abundance: NA; d_gene: NA; v_gene: TRBV5-4; j_gene: TRBJ2-7; CDR3nt: TGTGCCAGCAGCTTACCTGGTTTGAAGGAGCAGTACTTC; CDR3aa: CASSLPGLKEQYF
abundance: NA; d_gene: TRBD1; v_gene: TRBV28; j_gene: TRBJ2-6; CDR3nt: TGTGCCAGCACCGACGGGGACAGGTGGGCTGGGGCCAACGTCCTGACTTTC; CDR3aa: CASTDGDRWAGANVLTF
abundance: NA; d_gene: TRBD2; v_gene: TRBV10-3; j_gene: TRBJ2-1; CDR3nt: TGTGCCACCACCCCTAGCGGGGCGTACAATGAGCAGTTCTTC; CDR3aa: CATTPSGAYNEQFF
abundance: few; d_gene: NA; v_gene: TRBV10-3; j_gene: TRBJ1-5; CDR3nt: TGTGCCATCGGCGGTACGTTTCAGGTTCAGCCCCAGCATTTT; CDR3aa: CAIGGTFQVQPQHF
abundance: NA; d_gene: NA; v_gene: TRBV7-2; j_gene: TRBJ1-5; CDR3nt: TGTGCCAGCAGCTTGACAGGTTCTGATCAGCCCCAGCATTTT; CDR3aa: CASSLTGSDQPQHF
abundance: NA; d_gene: TRBD1; v_gene: TRBV9; j_gene: TRBJ2-5; CDR3nt: TGTGCCAGCAGCGTAGGGACAGGGACAGGGCCCCTCCAAGAGACCCAGTACTTC; CDR3aa: CASSVGTGTGPLQETQYF
abundance: NA; d_gene: NA; v_gene: TRBV4-2; j_gene: TRBJ2-5; CDR3nt: TGTGCCAGCAGCCAAACTACCGGGACCCCGCAAGAGACCCAGTACTTC; CDR3aa: CASSQTTGTPQETQYF
abundance: NA; d_gene: NA; v_gene: TRBV19; j_gene: TRBJ1-5; CDR3nt: TGTGCCAGTAGTCGGGCGTACAATCAGCCCCAGCATTTT; CDR3aa: CASSRAYNQPQHF
abundance: NA; d_gene: NA; v_gene: TRBV6-6; j_gene: TRBJ1-2; CDR3nt: TGTGCCAGCAGCCCCGCGGCCTATGGCTACACCTTC; CDR3aa: CASSPAAYGYTF
abundance: NA; d_gene: NA; v_gene: TRBV7-2; j_gene: TRBJ1-6; CDR3nt: TGTGCCAGCAGCTCGACAGGCGCCGACTCACCCCTCCACTTT; CDR3aa: CASSSTGADSPLHF
abundance: NA; d_gene: NA; v_gene: TRBV28; j_gene: TRBJ2-7; CDR3nt: TGTGCCAGCAGTTTGGGGGGGGCCCGTATAACCTACGAGCAGTACTTC; CDR3aa: CASSLGGARITYEQYF
abundance: NA; d_gene: TRBD1; v_gene: TRBV19; j_gene: TRBJ1-2; CDR3nt: TGTGCCAGTAGTAGCCCCCACCACCGGGACAGGGGGGCTAACTATGGCTACACCTTC; CDR3aa: CASSSPHHRDRGANYGYTF
abundance: NA; d_gene: NA; v_gene: TRBV6-6; j_gene: TRBJ2-4; CDR3nt: TGTGCCAGCAGTAGAAGTAGGGGGAACATTCAGTACTTC; CDR3aa: CASSRSRGNIQYF
abundance: few; d_gene: TRBD2; v_gene: TRBV25-1; j_gene: TRBJ2-4; CDR3nt: TGTGCCAGCAGTACTAGCGGGAGGGCCGAGGACATTCAGTACTTC; CDR3aa: CASSTSGRAEDIQYF
abundance: NA; d_gene: TRBD2; v_gene: TRBV29-1; j_gene: TRBJ2-3; CDR3nt: TGCAGCGTTGTCGGGGCTAGCGGGATTGATACGCAGTATTTT; CDR3aa: CSVVGASGIDTQYF
abundance: NA; d_gene: NA; v_gene: TRBV9; j_gene: TRBJ1-1; CDR3nt: TGTGCCAGCAGCGTCCAGGGGTGGAACACTGAAGCTTTCTTT; CDR3aa: CASSVQGWNTEAFF
abundance: NA; d_gene: TRBD1; v_gene: TRBV5-1; j_gene: TRBJ2-7; CDR3nt: TGCGCCAGCAGCCAGGGACAGGGGACTACTACGTCCGAGCAGTACTTC; CDR3aa: CASSQGQGTTTSEQYF
abundance: NA; d_gene: TRBD2; v_gene: TRBV7-3; j_gene: TRBJ2-3; CDR3nt: TGTGCCAGCAGCTTAAGAACTAGCGGGAGTATCACAGATACGCAGTATTTT; CDR3aa: CASSLRTSGSITDTQYF
abundance: few; d_gene: TRBD2; v_gene: TRBV4-1; j_gene: TRBJ2-3; CDR3nt: TGCGCCAGCAGCCAACCCACTAGCGGGAGGGGAGATACGCAGTATTTT; CDR3aa: CASSQPTSGRGDTQYF
abundance: NA; d_gene: TRBD2; v_gene: TRBV7-9; j_gene: TRBJ2-1; CDR3nt: TGTGCCGTCTCTAGGGTAGCGGGAGATAATGAGCAGTTCTTC; CDR3aa: CAVSRVAGDNEQFF